This T cell receptor (beta chain) was documented in a study of cytomegalovirus exposure and HLA in healthy donors. In regard to this clone: Its antigen remains unknown.

CDR3 length equals 12 residues. Looked up from germline, CDR1 is MDHEN and CDR2 is SYDVKM. V shed 8 bases and J shed 3 bases, with 11 bases lying between them. Study results and caveats: A later analysis associated 15,000 or so TCR beta sequences with HLA alleles at a 0.05 false discovery rate. The authors later found TCR association rates varying by HLA locus, with DRB1 most and HLA-C fewest.

Every donor was a healthy person donating bone marrow. The study ran its PCR with 60 Vbeta and 13 Jbeta primers. Method: immunoSEQ multiplex PCR; TCRdb's copy keeps in-frame clones and lacks some. The profile shows 170,000 or so clones, 70% to 85% of them singletons. This sequence joins TRBV28 and TRBJ2-7, with D tentatively TRBD1 (6 bases). The sequenced material came from PBMCs. This clonotype was obtained from a woman between 25 and 40 years old in good health and CMV-seronegative. This CDR3 is CASRDTDYEQYF. CDR3 nucleotide sequence: TGTGCCAGCCGGGACACCGACTACGAGCAGTACTTC.